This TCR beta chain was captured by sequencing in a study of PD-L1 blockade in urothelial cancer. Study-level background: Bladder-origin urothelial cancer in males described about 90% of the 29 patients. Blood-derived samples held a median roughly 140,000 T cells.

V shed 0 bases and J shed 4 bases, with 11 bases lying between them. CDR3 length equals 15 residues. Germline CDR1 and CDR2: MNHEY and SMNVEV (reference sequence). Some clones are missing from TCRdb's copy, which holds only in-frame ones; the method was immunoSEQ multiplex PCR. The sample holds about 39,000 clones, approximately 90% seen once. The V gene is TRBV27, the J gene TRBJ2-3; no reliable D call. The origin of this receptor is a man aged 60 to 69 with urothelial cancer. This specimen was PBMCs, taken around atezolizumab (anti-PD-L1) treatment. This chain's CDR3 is CASSLSSLLPDTQYF. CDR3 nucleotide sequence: TGTGCCAGCAGTTTATCCTCCCTACTACCAGATACGCAGTATTTT.